These 21 T cell receptor beta chains originate from one sample sequenced in a study of cytomegalovirus exposure and HLA in healthy donors. The study ran its PCR with 60 Vbeta and 13 Jbeta primers. Clones were sequenced by immunoSEQ multiplex PCR, and TCRdb holds only the in-frame ones, with some missing. This sample carries some 200,000 clones, about 80% of them seen once, and the ten largest clones take about 2.7%. The sequencing sample was made of PBMCs. These receptors all come from a woman in her 30s in good health and CMV-seronegative.

The V call is TRBV5-4, the J call TRBJ2-1; no reliable D call. CDR1 is SGHNT and CDR2 is YYREEE in the germline V gene (reference sequence). V was clipped by 1 base and J by 0 bases, with 8 bases between them. The CDR3 consists of 15 residues. The DNA for the CDR3 is TGTGCCAGCAGCTTGCGTCCACTCTCCTACAATGAGCAGTTCTTC. This encodes CASSLRPLSYNEQFF.

J is TRBJ1-1 and V is TRBV5-4; perhaps TRBD1 as D (5 bases). In germline, CDR1 is SGHNT, CDR2 YYREEE (reference sequence). CDR3 size: 12 residues. V lost 5 bases, J lost 4 bases, and 9 bases lay in between. The CDR3 sequence: CASRRDLTEAFF. The CDR3 coding sequence is TGTGCCAGCAGGCGGGACCTCACTGAAGCTTTCTTT. Filled out from reference TRBV5-4 and TRBJ1-1, the complete variable domain reads ETGVTQSPTHLIKTRGQQVTLRCSSQSGHNTVSWYQQALGQGPQFIFQYYREEENGRGNFPPRFSGLQFPNYSSELNVNALELDDSALYLCASRRDLTEAFFGQGTRLTVV.

This sequence joins TRBV2 and TRBJ2-7; 8 bases fit TRBD2. CDR1 SNHLY and CDR2 FYNNEI come from the germline V gene. V shed 5 bases, J shed 4 bases, and the junction held 7 bases outside the gene matches. The CDR3 totals 14 residues. The CDR3 reads CASSTGTSWYEQYF. The CDR3, as DNA: TGTGCCAGCAGTACCGGGACTAGTTGGTACGAGCAGTACTTC.

This clone has a single count. The chain combines TRBV29-1 with TRBJ1-3, with 8 bases matching TRBD1. Germline CDR1 is SQVTM and CDR2 is ANQGSEA. This CDR3 spans 15 amino acids. V was pared by 6 bases and J by 3 bases, with 10 bases of the junction left unmatched. The CDR3 protein is CSVEAQGVHGNTIYF. The CDR3 nucleotides are TGCAGCGTCGAGGCACAGGGGGTTCATGGAAACACCATATATTTT.

DNA of the CDR3: TGTGCCAGCAGCTCACGGGGGACAGGACCCTACGAGCAGTACTTC. As protein: CASSSRGTGPYEQYF. This chain uses TRBV13 with TRBJ2-5; 8 bases are shared with TRBD1. The DNA end is a closer match to TRBJ2-7, so the J assignment may be wrong. Germline V gives CDR1 PRHDT, CDR2 FYEKMQ (reference sequence). The CDR3 has 15 amino acids.

The rearrangement uses TRBV30 and TRBJ2-7; 7 bases line up with TRBD1. CDR3 length: 13 residues. Germline-derived CDR1 and CDR2 are GTSNPN and SVGIG (reference sequence). Trimming cost V 2 bases and J 6 bases; bases outside gene matches: 7. The CDR3 protein is CAWSNTGAPEQYF. The DNA for the CDR3 is TGTGCCTGGAGTAATACAGGGGCTCCCGAGCAGTACTTC.

This clone was recorded only once. V and J are TRBV9 and TRBJ1-1; D remains unclear. This CDR3 comprises 15 residues. V was clipped by 0 bases and J by 5 bases, with 14 bases between them. Per germline, CDR1 SGDLS and CDR2 YYNGEE. The DNA of the CDR3 is TGTGCCAGCAGCGTAGGCTCCTCCCCTCGGACTGAAGCTTTCTTT. This encodes CASSVGSSPRTEAFF. Filled out from reference TRBV9 and TRBJ1-1, the complete variable domain reads DSGVTQTPKHLITATGQRVTLRCSPRSGDLSVYWYQQSLDQGLQFLIQYYNGEERAKGNILERFSAQQFPDLHSELNLSSLELGDSALYFCASSVGSSPRTEAFFGQGTRLTVV.

This clone was picked up a small number of times. The chain uses TRBV2 and TRBJ1-4; D might be TRBD1 (5 bases). The V gene lost 4 bases and the J gene lost 0 bases, with 18 bases spanning the gap. From germline, CDR1 is SNHLY and CDR2 FYNNEI. This CDR3 region has 18 residues. As DNA, the CDR3 is TGTGCCAGCAGTGGATGGACAAGTAGAGCAACAACTAATGAAAAACTGTTTTTT. As protein: CASSGWTSRATTNEKLFF. The whole variable domain, remainder taken from reference TRBV2 and TRBJ1-4, is EPEVTQTPSHQVTQMGQEVILRCVPISNHLYFYWYRQILGQKVEFLVSFYNNEISEKSEIFDDQFSVERPDGSNFTLKIRSTKLEDSAMYFCASSGWTSRATTNEKLFFGSGTQLSVL.

Notes on this clone: Other nucleotide sequences from this sample produce the same CDR3. The chain links TRBV15 to TRBJ2-3; D is unclear. There are 13 residues in the CDR3. V was shortened by 0 bases and J by 4 bases, with 5 bases between the two germline ends. Germline CDR1 reads LNHNV; CDR2 reads YYDKDF (reference sequence). CDR3 in DNA: TGTGCCACCAGCAGAGACATCCCAGATACGCAGTATTTT. Amino acids: CATSRDIPDTQYF.

The rearrangement uses TRBV27 and TRBJ2-1, with D possibly being TRBD1 (5 bases). V was pared by 0 bases and J by 4 bases, with 10 bases between. Germline V gene sequence: CDR1 MNHEY, CDR2 SMNVEV (reference sequence). This CDR3 has 15 amino acids. CDR3 in amino acids: CASSLSGRIYNEQFF. CDR3 DNA sequence: TGTGCCAGCAGTTTATCGGGGCGGATTTACAATGAGCAGTTCTTC.

The gene calls are TRBV5-1 and TRBJ2-4, with TRBD1 as a possible D gene (5 bases). V was clipped by 2 bases and J by 0 bases, with 18 bases between them. CDR3 length equals 18 residues. In germline, CDR1 is SGHRS, CDR2 YFSETQ. The CDR3 sequence is CASSLSPQDGLAKNIQYF. The CDR3 DNA is TGCGCCAGCAGCTTATCCCCACAGGACGGATTAGCCAAAAACATTCAGTACTTC.

The gene calls are TRBV6-1 and TRBJ1-1; possibly TRBD1 for D (5 bases). Trimming stripped 4 bases from V and 4 bases from J, with 13 bases between. CDR1 MNHNS and CDR2 SASEGT come from the germline V gene. This CDR3 contains 14 residues. CDR3 protein: CASSVLTGGTEAFF. The CDR3 nucleotides are TGTGCCAGCAGTGTACTCACCGGGGGCACTGAAGCTTTCTTT.

V and J are TRBV28 and TRBJ1-4; 7 bases match TRBD1. After removal of 10 bases from V and 8 bases from J, the junction contained 10 bases not matched to a gene. The length of the CDR3 is 13 residues. Germline CDR1 and CDR2: MDHEN and SYDVKM. The CDR3 nucleotides are TGTGCCATCACCAACCCGGGACAGGAAAAACTGTTTTTT. Translating gives CAITNPGQEKLFF.

The genes are TRBV6-5 and TRBJ2-7; TRBD1 matches at 7 bases. Looked up from germline, CDR1 is MNHEY and CDR2 is SVGAGI. The V gene end was trimmed by 2 bases and the J gene end by 5 bases; junction bases not matched to a gene: 6. The CDR3 length is 14 residues. The CDR3 loop reads CASSYVTGPHEQYF. The CDR3 nucleotides are TGTGCCAGCAGTTACGTGACAGGGCCCCACGAGCAGTACTTC.

V and J are TRBV6-5 and TRBJ1-1, with D unclear. The CDR3 extends over 14 amino acids. Germline V gives CDR1 MNHEY, CDR2 SVGAGI. Trimming took off 0 bases at V and 5 bases at J, with 10 bases between the two ends. CDR3 nucleotides: TGTGCCAGCAGTTACTCGAGAGGTTATACTGAAGCTTTCTTT. It is translated as CASSYSRGYTEAFF.

The table lists this clone with a few counts. The CDR3 spells CASSLATGVTDTQYF. The CDR3 bases are TGCGCCAGCAGCTTGGCGACGGGAGTAACAGATACGCAGTATTTT. The V and J genes are TRBV5-1 and TRBJ2-3, with D tentatively TRBD2 (6 bases). Germline CDR1 and CDR2: SGHRS and YFSETQ. With 0 bases removed from V and 3 bases from J, the gap between germline ends came to 11 bases. This CDR3 is 15 amino acids long.

The rearrangement uses TRBV5-1 and TRBJ2-7, with 10 bases lining up with TRBD1. The germline V gene encodes CDR1 SGHRS and CDR2 YFSETQ. The V and J ends lost 0 bases and 4 bases, in that order; junction bases with no gene match: 1. The CDR3 consists of 14 residues. CDR3 in DNA: TGCGCCAGCAGCTTGGGGGGACAGGGGTACGAGCAGTACTTC. Its protein product is CASSLGGQGYEQYF.

The V and J genes are TRBV7-9 and TRBJ1-1; no definite D call. The V and J ends lost 2 bases and 1 base respectively, with 8 bases between them. Germline CDR1 is SEHNR and CDR2 is FQNEAQ (reference sequence). This CDR3 has 14 amino acids. The DNA for the CDR3 is TGTGCCAGCAGCTTATACTCTGAGAACACTGAAGCTTTCTTT. Translation gives CASSLYSENTEAFF.

This clone occurred once. At one of its ends the junction is not consistent with the germline gene, which may arise from a read error. The chain links TRBV10-3 to TRBJ1-2; 9 nucleotides align to TRBD1. CDR3 size: 19 residues. Germline assignment: CDR1 ENHRY and CDR2 SYGVKD. The CDR3 DNA is TGTGCCATCAGTGAGTCAACTTTCTTGGGACAGGGATCCGGGTATGGCTACCCCTTC. Encoded protein: CAISESTFLGQGSGYGYPF.

This clone has just one count. CDR3 amino acids: CASSQDGPLAGGNEQFF. The CDR3 DNA sequence: TGCGCCAGCAGCCAAGACGGGCCACTAGCGGGAGGAAATGAGCAGTTCTTC. V gene TRBV4-1 combines with J gene TRBJ2-1; 12 positions agree with TRBD2. The CDR3 totals 17 residues. V lost 0 bases to trimming and J lost 7 bases; unmatched junction nucleotides: 7. Per germline, CDR1 MGHRA and CDR2 YSYEKL.

The chain has TRBV11-2 and TRBJ2-7; D is perhaps TRBD2 (6 bases). Between the trimmed V and J ends, which lost 6 bases and 1 base, there was a span of 13 bases. Germline CDR1 is SGHAT and CDR2 is FQNNGV. This CDR3 is 14 amino acids long. In DNA, the CDR3 is TGTGCCAGCAGTAGACGGGGGAGATCCTACGAGCAGTACTTC. It encodes CASSRRGRSYEQYF.